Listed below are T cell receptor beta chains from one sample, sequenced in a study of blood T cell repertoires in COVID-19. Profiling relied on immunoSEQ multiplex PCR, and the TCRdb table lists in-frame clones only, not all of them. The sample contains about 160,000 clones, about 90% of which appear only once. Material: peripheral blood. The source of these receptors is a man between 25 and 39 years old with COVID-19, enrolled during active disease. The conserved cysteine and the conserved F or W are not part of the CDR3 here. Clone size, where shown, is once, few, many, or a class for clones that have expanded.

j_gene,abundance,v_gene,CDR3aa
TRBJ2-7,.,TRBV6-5,ASSSLREGSYEQY
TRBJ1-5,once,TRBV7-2,ASSFPGQGDQPQH
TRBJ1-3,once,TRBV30,AWSVGGATGNTIY
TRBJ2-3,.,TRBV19,ASSIGESSTDTQY
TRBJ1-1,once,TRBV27,ASSLLGHLGRNTEAF
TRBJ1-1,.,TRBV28,ASSFPLNTEAF
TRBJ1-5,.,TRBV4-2,ASSPGQWSNQPQH
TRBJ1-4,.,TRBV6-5,ASSRGSNEKLF
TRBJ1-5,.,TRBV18,ASSPSSGTGATSQPQH
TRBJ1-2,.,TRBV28,ASSLGQGYGYT
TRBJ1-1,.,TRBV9,ASSATGGYTEAF
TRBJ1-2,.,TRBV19,ASSSGQRLYGYT
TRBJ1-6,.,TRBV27,ASSSSPDRGHPPLH
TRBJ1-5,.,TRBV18,ASSPQDIQSNQPQH
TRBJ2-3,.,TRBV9,ASSGTSGGYRDTQY
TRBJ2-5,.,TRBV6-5,TSRLSARETQY
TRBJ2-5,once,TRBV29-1,SVGGVQETQY
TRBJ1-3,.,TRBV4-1,ASSQSQGTVSGNTIY
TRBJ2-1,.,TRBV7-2,ASTRGGTHYNEQF
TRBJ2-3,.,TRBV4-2,ASSQEGSGRYTDTQY
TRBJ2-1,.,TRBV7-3,ASSLLAGEISYNEQF
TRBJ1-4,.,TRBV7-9,ASSLAGGRSGEKLF
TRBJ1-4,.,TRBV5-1,ASSQIDSWGTSEKLF
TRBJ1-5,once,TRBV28,ASSLFGGRGSNQPQH
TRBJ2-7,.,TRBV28,ASSLGGTGREQY
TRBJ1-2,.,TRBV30,AWSLAPGYGYT
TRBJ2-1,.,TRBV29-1,SVGREAGGSGQF
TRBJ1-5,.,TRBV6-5,ASRLGQGSNQPQH
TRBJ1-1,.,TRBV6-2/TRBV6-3,ASSYGGYTEAF
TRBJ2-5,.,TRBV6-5,ASIRLTGGRETQY
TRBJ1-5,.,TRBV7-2,ASSFQSNQPQH
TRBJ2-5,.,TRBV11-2,ASSKLAGEETQY
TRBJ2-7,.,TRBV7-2,ASSLAASGDLYEQY
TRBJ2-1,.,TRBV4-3,ASSRRGSYNEQF
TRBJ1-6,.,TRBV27,ASTRQGAGSPLH
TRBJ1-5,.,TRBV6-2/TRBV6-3,ASSYSWGRSSNQPQH
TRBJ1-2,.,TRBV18,ASSPSGPPYGYT